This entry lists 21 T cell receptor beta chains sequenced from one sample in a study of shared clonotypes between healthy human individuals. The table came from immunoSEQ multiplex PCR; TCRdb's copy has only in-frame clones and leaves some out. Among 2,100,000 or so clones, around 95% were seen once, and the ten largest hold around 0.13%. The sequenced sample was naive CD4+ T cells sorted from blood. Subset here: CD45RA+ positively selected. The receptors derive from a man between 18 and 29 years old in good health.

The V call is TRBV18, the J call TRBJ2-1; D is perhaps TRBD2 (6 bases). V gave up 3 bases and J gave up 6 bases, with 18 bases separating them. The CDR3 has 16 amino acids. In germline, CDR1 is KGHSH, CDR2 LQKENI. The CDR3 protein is CASSPLAAQPLNEQFF. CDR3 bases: TGTGCCAGCTCACCGTTAGCGGCCCAGCCCCTCAATGAGCAGTTCTTC. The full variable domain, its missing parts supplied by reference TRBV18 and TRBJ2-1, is NAGVMQNPRHLVRRRGQEARLRCSPMKGHSHVYWYRQLPEEGLKFMVYLQKENIIDESGMPKERFSAEFPKEGPSILRIQQVVRGDSAAYFCASSPLAAQPLNEQFFGPGTRLTVL.

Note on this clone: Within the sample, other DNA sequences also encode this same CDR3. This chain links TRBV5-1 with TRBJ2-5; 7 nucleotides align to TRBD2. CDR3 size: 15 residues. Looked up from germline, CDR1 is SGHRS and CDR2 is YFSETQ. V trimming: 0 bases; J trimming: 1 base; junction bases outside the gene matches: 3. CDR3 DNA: TGCGCCAGCAGCTTGGCTAGCGGAAGCCAAGAGACCCAGTACTTC. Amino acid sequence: CASSLASGSQETQYF. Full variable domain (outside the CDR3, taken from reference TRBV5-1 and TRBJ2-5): KAGVTQTPRYLIKTRGQQVTLSCSPISGHRSVSWYQQTPGQGLQFLFEYFSETQRNKGNFPGRFSGRQFSNSRSEMNVSTLELGDSALYLCASSLASGSQETQYFGPGTRLLVL.

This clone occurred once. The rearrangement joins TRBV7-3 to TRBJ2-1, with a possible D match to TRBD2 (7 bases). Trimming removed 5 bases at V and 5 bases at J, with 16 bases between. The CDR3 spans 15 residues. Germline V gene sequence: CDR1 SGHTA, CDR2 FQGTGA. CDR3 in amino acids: CASSPTRGADNEQFF. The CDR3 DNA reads TGTGCCAGCAGCCCCACTCGGGGGGCAGACAATGAGCAGTTCTTC.

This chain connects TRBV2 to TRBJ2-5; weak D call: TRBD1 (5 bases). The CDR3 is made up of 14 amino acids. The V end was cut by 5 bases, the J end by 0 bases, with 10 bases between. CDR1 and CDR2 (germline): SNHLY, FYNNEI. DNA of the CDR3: TGTGCCAGCAGTCCCGACAGAAACCAAGAGACCCAGTACTTC. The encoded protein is CASSPDRNQETQYF.

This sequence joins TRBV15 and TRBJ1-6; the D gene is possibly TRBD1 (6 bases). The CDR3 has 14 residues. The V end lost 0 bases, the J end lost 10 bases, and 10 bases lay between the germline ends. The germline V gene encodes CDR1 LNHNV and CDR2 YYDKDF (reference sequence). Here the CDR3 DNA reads TGTGCCACCAGCAGAGAAGGCAGGGGCTCACCCCTCCACTTT. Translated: CATSREGRGSPLHF.

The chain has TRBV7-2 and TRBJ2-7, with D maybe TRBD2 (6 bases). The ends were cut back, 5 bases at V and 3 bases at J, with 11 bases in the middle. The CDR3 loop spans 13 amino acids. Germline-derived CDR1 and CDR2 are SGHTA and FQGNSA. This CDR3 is CASSAMGGYEQYF. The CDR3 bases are TGTGCCAGCAGCGCAATGGGGGGCTACGAGCAGTACTTC.

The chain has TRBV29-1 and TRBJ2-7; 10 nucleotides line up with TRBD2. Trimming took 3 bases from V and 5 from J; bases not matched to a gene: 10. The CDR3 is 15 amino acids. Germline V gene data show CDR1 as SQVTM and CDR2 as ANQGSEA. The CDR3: CSVDGASGRGDEQYF. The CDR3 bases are TGCAGCGTTGATGGCGCTAGCGGGAGAGGAGACGAGCAGTACTTC.

CDR3 amino acids: CASSPRLAGSYNEQFF. The CDR3 bases are TGTGCCAGCTCACCGAGACTAGCGGGCTCCTACAATGAGCAGTTCTTC. J is TRBJ2-1 and V is TRBV18, with 10 bases fitting TRBD2. CDR3 length: 16 residues. Germline values: CDR1 KGHSH, CDR2 LQKENI. V gave up 3 bases and J gave up 0 bases; unmatched junction bases: 2.

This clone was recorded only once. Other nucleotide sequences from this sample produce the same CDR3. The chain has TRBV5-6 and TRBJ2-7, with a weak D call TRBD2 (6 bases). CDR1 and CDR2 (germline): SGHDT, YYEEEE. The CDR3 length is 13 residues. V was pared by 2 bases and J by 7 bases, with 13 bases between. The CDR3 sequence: CASSFWTGGEQYF. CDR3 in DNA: TGTGCCAGCAGCTTCTGGACTGGAGGGGAGCAGTACTTC.

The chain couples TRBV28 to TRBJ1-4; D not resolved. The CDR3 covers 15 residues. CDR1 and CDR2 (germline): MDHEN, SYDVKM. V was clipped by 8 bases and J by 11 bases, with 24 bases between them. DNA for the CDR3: TGTGCCAGCGGGAAGACCGGGTCTCCATCCTGGAAACTGTTTTTT. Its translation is CASGKTGSPSWKLFF. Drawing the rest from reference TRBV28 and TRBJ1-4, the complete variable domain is DVKVTQSSRYLVKRTGEKVFLECVQDMDHENMFWYRQDPGLGLRLIYFSYDVKMKEKGDIPEGYSVSREKKERFSLILESASTNQTSMYLCASGKTGSPSWKLFFGSGTQLSVL.

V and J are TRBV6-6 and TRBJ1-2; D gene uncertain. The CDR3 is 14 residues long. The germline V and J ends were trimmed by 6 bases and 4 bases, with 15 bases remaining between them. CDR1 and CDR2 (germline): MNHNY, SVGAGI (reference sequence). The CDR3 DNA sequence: TGTGCCAGCAGCCACCAGGTCGGTTCCTATGGCTACACCTTC. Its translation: CASSHQVGSYGYTF.

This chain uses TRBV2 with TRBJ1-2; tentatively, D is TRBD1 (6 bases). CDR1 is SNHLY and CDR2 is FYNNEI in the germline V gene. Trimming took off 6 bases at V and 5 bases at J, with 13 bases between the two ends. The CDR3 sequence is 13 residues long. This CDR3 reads CASSLRDTYGYTF. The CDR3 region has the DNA TGTGCCAGCAGCCTCCGGGACACTTATGGCTACACCTTC.

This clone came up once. CDR3 coding DNA: TGTGCCAGCAGCTTTTCAGGGACACCCTCCTACAATGAGCAGTTCTTC. This encodes CASSFSGTPSYNEQFF. The V gene is TRBV5-8, the J gene TRBJ2-1, with a tentative D call TRBD1 (6 bases). Germline V lookup: CDR1 SGHTS, CDR2 YDEGEE. This CDR3 is built from 16 residues. V lost 2 bases and J 0 bases, leaving 12 bases between the germline ends.

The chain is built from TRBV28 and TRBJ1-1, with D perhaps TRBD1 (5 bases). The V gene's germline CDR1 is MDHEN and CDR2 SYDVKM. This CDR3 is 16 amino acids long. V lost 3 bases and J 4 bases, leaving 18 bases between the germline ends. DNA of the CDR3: TGTGCCAGCAGTTTTTGGAAAGGGACGTGGGGCACTGAAGCTTTCTTT. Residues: CASSFWKGTWGTEAFF.

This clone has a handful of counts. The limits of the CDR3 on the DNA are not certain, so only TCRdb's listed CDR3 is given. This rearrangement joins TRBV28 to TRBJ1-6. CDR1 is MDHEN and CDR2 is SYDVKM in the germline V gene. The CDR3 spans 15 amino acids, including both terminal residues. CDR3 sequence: CASSSSGISNSPLHF.

CDR3 DNA: TGTGCCAGCTCACCACCTAGCACAGCCGAGACCCAGTACTTC. Translation: CASSPPSTAETQYF. The rearrangement uses TRBV18 and TRBJ2-5; D is unresolved. The CDR3 length is 14 residues. Germline CDR1 reads KGHSH; CDR2 reads LQKENI. Trimming shortened V by 0 bases and J by 5 bases, and 10 bases separated the two germline ends.

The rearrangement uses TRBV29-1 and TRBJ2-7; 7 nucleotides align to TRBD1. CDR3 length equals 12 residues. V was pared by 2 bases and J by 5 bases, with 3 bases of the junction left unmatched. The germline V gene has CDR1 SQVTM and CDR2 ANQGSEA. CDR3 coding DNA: TGCAGCGTTGAAATAGACAGGGACGAGCAGTACTTC. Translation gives CSVEIDRDEQYF.

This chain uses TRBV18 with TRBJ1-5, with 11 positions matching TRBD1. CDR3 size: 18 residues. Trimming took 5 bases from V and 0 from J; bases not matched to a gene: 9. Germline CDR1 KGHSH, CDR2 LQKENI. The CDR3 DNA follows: TGTGCCAGCTCATCCCTCGGGACAGGGGGATATAGCAATCAGCCCCAGCATTTT. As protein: CASSSLGTGGYSNQPQHF. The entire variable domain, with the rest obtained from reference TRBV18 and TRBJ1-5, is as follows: NAGVMQNPRHLVRRRGQEARLRCSPMKGHSHVYWYRQLPEEGLKFMVYLQKENIIDESGMPKERFSAEFPKEGPSILRIQQVVRGDSAAYFCASSSLGTGGYSNQPQHFGDGTRLSIL.

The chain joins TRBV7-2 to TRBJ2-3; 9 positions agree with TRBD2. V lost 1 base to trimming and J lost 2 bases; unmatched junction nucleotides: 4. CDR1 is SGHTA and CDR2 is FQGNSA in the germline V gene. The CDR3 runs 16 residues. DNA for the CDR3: TGTGCCAGCAGCTTAGGTCTAGCGGGGACCACAGATACGCAGTATTTT. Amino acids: CASSLGLAGTTDTQYF.

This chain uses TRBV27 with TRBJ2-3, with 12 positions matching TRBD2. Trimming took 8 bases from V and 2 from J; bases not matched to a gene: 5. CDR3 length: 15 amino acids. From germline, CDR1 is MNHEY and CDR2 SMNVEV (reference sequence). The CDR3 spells CASRLAGGFTDTQYF. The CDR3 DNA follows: TGTGCCAGCCGGCTAGCGGGAGGGTTCACAGATACGCAGTATTTT.

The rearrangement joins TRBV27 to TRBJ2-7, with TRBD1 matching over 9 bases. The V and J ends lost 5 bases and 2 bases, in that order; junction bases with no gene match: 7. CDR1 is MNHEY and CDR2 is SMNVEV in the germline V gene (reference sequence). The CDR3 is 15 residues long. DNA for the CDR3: TGTGCCAGCAGTCCAAAGGACAGGGGCCCCTACGAGCAGTACTTC. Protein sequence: CASSPKDRGPYEQYF.